These 26 T cell receptor beta chains were sequenced from one sample in a study of T-cell memory formation after mild COVID-19 (dated by TCRdb to the early 2020s). The library was obtained by 5' RACE. Sequencing instrument: Illumina NovaSeq 6000. TCRdb's own reprocessing of the public reads used fastp at Q25 and MiXCR and kept productive beta chains. Every CDR3 protein is listed once, alongside the most common genes and DNA of its rows. The table for this sample lists approximately 350,000 distinct CDR3 sequences; 25% to 30% of them were counted only once. In total, the top ten clones hold 13% of the sample. Sequencing used PBMCs or a T cell subset sorted from them (not recorded which). These receptors originate from an adult woman who had mild COVID-19 (a few samples of this study predate the infection). The sample titles of this study are shuffled in the database, so cell type and time point are left out; the donor was told from shared clones.

V is TRBV7-2 and J is TRBJ1-2, with D possibly TRBD1 on 5 matching bases. The CDR3 has 13 residues. The V gene's germline CDR1 is SGHTA and CDR2 FQGNSA. Trimming cost V 1 base and J 3 bases, with 6 bases left between them. The CDR3 here is CASSLGQHYGYTF. As DNA, the CDR3 is TGTGCCAGCAGCTTAGGACAGCACTATGGCTACACCTTC. Full variable domain (remainder filled in from reference TRBV7-2 and TRBJ1-2): GAGVSQSPSNKVTEKGKDVELRCDPISGHTALYWYRQSLGQGLEFLIYFQGNSAPDKSGLPSDRFSAERTGGSVSTLTIQRTQQEDSAVYLCASSLGQHYGYTFGSGTRLTVV.

The chain carries TRBV5-1 and TRBJ1-1, with 8 positions matching TRBD1. CDR3 size: 14 residues. V shed 3 bases, J shed 3 bases, and the junction held 4 bases outside the gene matches. Germline V gene lookup returns CDR1 SGHRS and CDR2 YFSETQ. The CDR3 is CASSSGQGHTEAFF. The DNA of the CDR3 is TGCGCCAGCAGCTCCGGACAGGGTCACACTGAAGCTTTCTTT. Full variable domain (outside the CDR3, taken from reference TRBV5-1 and TRBJ1-1): KAGVTQTPRYLIKTRGQQVTLSCSPISGHRSVSWYQQTPGQGLQFLFEYFSETQRNKGNFPGRFSGRQFSNSRSEMNVSTLELGDSALYLCASSSGQGHTEAFFGQGTRLTVV.

This clonotype has just a few counts. As DNA, the CDR3 is TGTGCCAGCAGCTTGGCCGGGCGGGGGGCCGCCACAGATACGCAGTATTTT. Translating it yields CASSLAGRGAATDTQYF. V and J are TRBV5-4 and TRBJ2-3, with TRBD2 identical over 8 bases. Germline CDR1 and CDR2: SGHNT and YYREEE (reference sequence). The length of the CDR3 is 17 residues. V was pared by 0 bases and J by 2 bases, with 8 bases of the junction left unmatched. Full variable domain (missing parts from reference TRBV5-4 and TRBJ2-3): ETGVTQSPTHLIKTRGQQVTLRCSSQSGHNTVSWYQQALGQGPQFIFQYYREEENGRGNFPPRFSGLQFPNYSSELNVNALELDDSALYLCASSLAGRGAATDTQYFGPGTRLTVL.

The chain links TRBV5-1 to TRBJ2-2; the D gene is possibly TRBD1 (6 bases). CDR3 length: 17 residues. V shed 5 bases and J shed 0 bases, with 17 bases lying between them. Germline CDR1 reads SGHRS; CDR2 reads YFSETQ. The CDR3, as DNA: TGCGCCAGCAGGGGCCCTACGGACAGTGCGAACACCGGGGAGCTGTTTTTT. As protein: CASRGPTDSANTGELFF.

Comment on this clonotype: A much bigger clone sits one base away, suggesting this may be a read error. This chain links TRBV7-9 with TRBJ2-3; no clear D gene. Trimming removed 6 bases at V and 3 bases at J, with 1 base between. The CDR3 runs to 10 residues. Looked up from germline, CDR1 is SEHNR and CDR2 is FQNEAQ (reference sequence). The CDR3 reads CASRTDTQYF. Written as DNA, the CDR3 is TGTGCCAGCAGGACAGATACGCAGTATTTT.

This clonotype was observed a few times. V and J are TRBV7-9 and TRBJ2-4, with D hard to call. CDR1 and CDR2 (germline): SEHNR, FQNEAQ (reference sequence). V lost 1 base, J lost 0 bases, and 4 bases lay in between. The CDR3 totals 14 residues. The CDR3 sequence: CASSLELAKNIQYF. In DNA, the CDR3 is TGTGCCAGCAGCTTAGAACTAGCCAAAAACATTCAGTACTTC.

The V and J genes are TRBV20-1 and TRBJ1-6, with D maybe TRBD1 (6 bases). Per the germline V gene, CDR1 is DFQATT and CDR2 is SNEGSKA (reference sequence). Trimming removed 4 bases at V and 7 bases at J, with 26 bases between. The CDR3 loop spans 18 amino acids. For the CDR3, the DNA is TGCAGTGCTATGGGGGGGGCCGTGAATAAGGACCGGAATTCACCCCTCCACTTT. It translates to CSAMGGAVNKDRNSPLHF.

Here the CDR3 reads CASSFLGQGARKEQYF. CDR3 bases: TGTGCCAGCAGTTTTCTAGGACAGGGGGCGCGAAAGGAGCAGTACTTC. The J gene is TRBJ2-7, the V gene TRBV6-6, with TRBD1 matching over 11 bases. Germline V gene sequence: CDR1 MNHNY, CDR2 SVGAGI (reference sequence). There are 16 residues in the CDR3. The trim removed 4 bases at V and 7 bases at J, leaving 12 bases unmatched.

This clonotype was seen more than once but under ten times. V usage is TRBV28 and J usage is TRBJ2-1; 8 bases align to TRBD1. Germline V lookup: CDR1 MDHEN, CDR2 SYDVKM. J was trimmed by 2 bases and V by 6 bases; bases with no gene match: 12. The CDR3 contains 17 residues. For the CDR3, the DNA is TGTGCCAGCAGGGACCTCAGACCGGGACAGGCCTACAATGAGCAGTTCTTC. Amino acid sequence: CASRDLRPGQAYNEQFF. The variable domain in full, with the rest retrieved from reference TRBV28 and TRBJ2-1, is DVKVTQSSRYLVKRTGEKVFLECVQDMDHENMFWYRQDPGLGLRLIYFSYDVKMKEKGDIPEGYSVSREKKERFSLILESASTNQTSMYLCASRDLRPGQAYNEQFFGPGTRLTVL.

This clonotype was detected only a few times. The chain recombines TRBV18 with TRBJ2-1; D gene uncertain. The length of the CDR3 is 13 residues. The V gene lost 3 bases and the J gene lost 3 bases, with 6 bases spanning the gap. In germline, CDR1 is KGHSH, CDR2 LQKENI. The CDR3 DNA is TGTGCCAGCTCACCTGAACACTACAATGAGCAGTTCTTC. This sequence encodes CASSPEHYNEQFF.

The sample holds a few counts of this clonotype. The chain carries TRBV29-1 and TRBJ2-3; 9 bases align to TRBD1. In germline, CDR1 is SQVTM, CDR2 ANQGSEA. V lost 4 bases and J lost 4; bases outside the gene matches: 6. The CDR3 covers 14 residues. The CDR3 region has the DNA TGCAGCGTTGCCGACAGGGGGATAGCAGATACGCAGTATTTT. Translation: CSVADRGIADTQYF.

This clonotype turned up a few times. The rearrangement links TRBV7-2 to TRBJ2-3; D is undetermined. The CDR3 has 17 residues. Germline V CDR1 and CDR2: SGHTA, FQGNSA. V dropped 3 bases and J dropped 0 bases, with 16 bases sitting between them. The CDR3 DNA reads as TGTGCCAGCAGCTTTAGGACGAAAGGCGCTAGCACAGATACGCAGTATTTT. The encoded protein is CASSFRTKGASTDTQYF.

This chain connects TRBV12-3 or TRBV12-4 to TRBJ1-2; the D gene is possibly TRBD1 (6 bases). V lost 6 bases to trimming and J lost 6 bases, with 14 bases between them. The CDR3 has 13 amino acids. The CDR3 protein is CASRLGQLDGYTF. The CDR3 DNA reads TGTGCCAGCAGACTTGGACAGCTCGATGGCTACACCTTC.

This clonotype was detected only a few times. The V gene is TRBV5-1, the J gene TRBJ2-7; no clear D gene. This CDR3 has 15 residues. In germline, CDR1 is SGHRS, CDR2 YFSETQ. The V gene lost 1 base and the J gene lost 0 bases, with 11 bases spanning the gap. The CDR3, as DNA: TGCGCCAGCAGCTTGTCGGGCGACAACTCCTACGAGCAGTACTTC. Residues: CASSLSGDNSYEQYF.

In its sample, this clonotype was seen a few times. The rearrangement uses TRBV6-2 or TRBV6-3 and TRBJ2-7; D ambiguous. V lost 6 bases and J lost 5, with 11 bases in between. Germline loops: CDR1 MNHEY, CDR2 SVGEGT. CDR3 length equals 12 residues. The CDR3 DNA follows: TGTGCCAGCAGCGACGGATCGGACGAGCAGTACTTC. This sequence encodes CASSDGSDEQYF.

This clonotype was counted between two and nine times. V usage is TRBV20-1 and J usage is TRBJ2-5; 8 positions agree with TRBD1. Losses at the gene ends were 8 bases for V and 5 bases for J; bases not matched to a gene: 7. This CDR3 has 12 residues. Germline V gene data show CDR1 as DFQATT and CDR2 as SNEGSKA (reference sequence). In DNA, the CDR3 is TGCAGTACTGACAGGGGAAGGGAGACCCAGTACTTC. Protein sequence: CSTDRGRETQYF.

The V gene is TRBV12-3 or TRBV12-4, the J gene TRBJ2-1; D remains ambiguous. The CDR3 runs 13 residues. V was shortened by 5 bases and J by 7 bases, with 12 bases between the two germline ends. Here the CDR3 reads CASSQPRANEQFF. The CDR3 nucleotides are TGTGCCAGCAGTCAACCCCGGGCTAATGAGCAGTTCTTC.

The chain recombines TRBV14 with TRBJ2-3, with TRBD2 matching 9 bases. Germline CDR1 reads SGHDN; CDR2 reads FVKESK. Trimming cost V 5 bases and J 2 bases; bases outside gene matches: 8. The CDR3 contains 16 residues. CDR3 coding DNA: TGTGCCAGCAGCGACATAGCGGGAGTGTTCACAGATACGCAGTATTTT. Its translation: CASSDIAGVFTDTQYF.

Points on this clonotype: Since the CDR3 does not end with the conserved phenylalanine or tryptophan, this likely comes from a read error. The DNA is left out, because the CDR3 cannot be placed on it with certainty; the CDR3 is given as TCRdb lists it. The rearrangement links TRBV12-3 or TRBV12-4 to TRBJ2-3; TRBD1 is taken as the D call from the table, unchecked against the DNA. The length of the CDR3 is 11 amino acids, counting both ends. CDR3 loop: CASSHRDRLVL.

CDR3 nucleotides: TGTGCCAGCAGCACGGAGGAACCACTAAGGGGCTACACCTTC. This codes for CASSTEEPLRGYTF. The chain employs TRBV7-9 and TRBJ1-2; D not resolved. Germline CDR1 reads SEHNR; CDR2 reads FQNEAQ (reference sequence). This CDR3 is 14 amino acids long. Trimming removed 5 bases at V and 8 bases at J, with 18 bases between.

This clonotype was seen only a few times. V is TRBV24-1 and J is TRBJ2-5, with D perhaps TRBD1 (6 bases). CDR1 and CDR2 from the germline V gene are KGHDR and SFDVKD. V was shortened by 3 bases and J by 0 bases, with 16 bases between the two germline ends. The length of the CDR3 is 17 residues. The CDR3 nucleotides are TGTGCCACCAGTGATCGTACTCCTGACAGGAACCAAGAGACCCAGTACTTC. The encoded protein is CATSDRTPDRNQETQYF.

This clonotype is a singleton in its sample. This chain links TRBV7-9 with TRBJ1-2, with TRBD1 matching 10 bases. Germline V gives CDR1 SEHNR, CDR2 FQNEAQ (reference sequence). With 6 bases clipped from V and 3 bases from J, the junction kept 22 bases outside the gene matches. The CDR3 spans 20 residues. CDR3 protein: CASSHPIKPGQGPLDYGYTF. The CDR3 DNA sequence: TGTGCCAGCAGTCACCCAATCAAACCGGGACAGGGGCCCTTGGACTATGGCTACACCTTC.

This clonotype was counted ten times or more. The V gene is TRBV7-9, the J gene TRBJ2-2; tentative D call: TRBD2 (5 bases). Germline-derived CDR1 and CDR2 are SEHNR and FQNEAQ (reference sequence). V gave up 5 bases and J gave up 4 bases, with 5 bases separating them. The CDR3 consists of 12 residues. The CDR3 DNA reads as TGTGCCAGCAGCCGGGGCACCGGGGAGCTGTTTTTT. Its protein product is CASSRGTGELFF.

The chain carries TRBV5-1 and TRBJ2-3; 7 bases match TRBD2. After removal of 0 bases from V and 0 bases from J, the junction contained 13 bases not matched to a gene. Germline V gives CDR1 SGHRS, CDR2 YFSETQ. The CDR3 is 19 residues long. The CDR3 sequence is CASSLVGLPSRSSTDTQYF. The DNA for the CDR3 is TGCGCCAGCAGCTTGGTGGGACTACCATCCCGTTCTAGCACAGATACGCAGTATTTT.

The sample holds a few counts of this clonotype. V usage is TRBV2 and J usage is TRBJ2-4; TRBD1 matches at 8 bases. CDR3 length: 15 amino acids. Germline V gene lookup returns CDR1 SNHLY and CDR2 FYNNEI. The J segment lost 4 bases and the V segment lost 11 bases, leaving 13 bases of the junction unmatched. In DNA form, the CDR3 reads TGTGCCGCCAGATCGGCCAGGGGGCATAAAAACATTCAGTACTTC. Amino acid sequence: CAARSARGHKNIQYF.

This sequence joins TRBV20-1 and TRBJ2-2; 10 bases align to TRBD1. The V gene end was trimmed by 5 bases and the J gene end by 2 bases; junction bases not matched to a gene: 2. The germline V gene encodes CDR1 DFQATT and CDR2 SNEGSKA (reference sequence). The CDR3 is 14 amino acids. CDR3 bases: TGCAGTGCTGGGACAGGGGTTAACACCGGGGAGCTGTTTTTT. Translating it yields CSAGTGVNTGELFF.